This section outlines one TCR beta chain sequence together with its context. The data derive from a study of T cell responses to AZD1222 COVID-19 vaccine. The assay was immunoSEQ multiplex PCR, and TCRdb's table has in-frame clones only and misses some. The table has over 120,000 clones, 80% to 90% seen once. V was trimmed by 6 bases and J by 1 base, leaving 9 bases between them. CDR3 length: 13 amino acids. Germline V gene lookup returns CDR1 MDHEN and CDR2 SYDVKM. The chain links TRBV28 to TRBJ1-1, with TRBD1 as a possible D gene (6 bases). The input for sequencing was peripheral blood, taken on day 0 of AZD1222 vaccination. This clonotype was sampled from an adult in good health. CDR3 nucleotides: TGTGCCAGCAGGTACAGGGAGAACACTGAAGCTTTCTTT. It is translated as CASRYRENTEAFF.